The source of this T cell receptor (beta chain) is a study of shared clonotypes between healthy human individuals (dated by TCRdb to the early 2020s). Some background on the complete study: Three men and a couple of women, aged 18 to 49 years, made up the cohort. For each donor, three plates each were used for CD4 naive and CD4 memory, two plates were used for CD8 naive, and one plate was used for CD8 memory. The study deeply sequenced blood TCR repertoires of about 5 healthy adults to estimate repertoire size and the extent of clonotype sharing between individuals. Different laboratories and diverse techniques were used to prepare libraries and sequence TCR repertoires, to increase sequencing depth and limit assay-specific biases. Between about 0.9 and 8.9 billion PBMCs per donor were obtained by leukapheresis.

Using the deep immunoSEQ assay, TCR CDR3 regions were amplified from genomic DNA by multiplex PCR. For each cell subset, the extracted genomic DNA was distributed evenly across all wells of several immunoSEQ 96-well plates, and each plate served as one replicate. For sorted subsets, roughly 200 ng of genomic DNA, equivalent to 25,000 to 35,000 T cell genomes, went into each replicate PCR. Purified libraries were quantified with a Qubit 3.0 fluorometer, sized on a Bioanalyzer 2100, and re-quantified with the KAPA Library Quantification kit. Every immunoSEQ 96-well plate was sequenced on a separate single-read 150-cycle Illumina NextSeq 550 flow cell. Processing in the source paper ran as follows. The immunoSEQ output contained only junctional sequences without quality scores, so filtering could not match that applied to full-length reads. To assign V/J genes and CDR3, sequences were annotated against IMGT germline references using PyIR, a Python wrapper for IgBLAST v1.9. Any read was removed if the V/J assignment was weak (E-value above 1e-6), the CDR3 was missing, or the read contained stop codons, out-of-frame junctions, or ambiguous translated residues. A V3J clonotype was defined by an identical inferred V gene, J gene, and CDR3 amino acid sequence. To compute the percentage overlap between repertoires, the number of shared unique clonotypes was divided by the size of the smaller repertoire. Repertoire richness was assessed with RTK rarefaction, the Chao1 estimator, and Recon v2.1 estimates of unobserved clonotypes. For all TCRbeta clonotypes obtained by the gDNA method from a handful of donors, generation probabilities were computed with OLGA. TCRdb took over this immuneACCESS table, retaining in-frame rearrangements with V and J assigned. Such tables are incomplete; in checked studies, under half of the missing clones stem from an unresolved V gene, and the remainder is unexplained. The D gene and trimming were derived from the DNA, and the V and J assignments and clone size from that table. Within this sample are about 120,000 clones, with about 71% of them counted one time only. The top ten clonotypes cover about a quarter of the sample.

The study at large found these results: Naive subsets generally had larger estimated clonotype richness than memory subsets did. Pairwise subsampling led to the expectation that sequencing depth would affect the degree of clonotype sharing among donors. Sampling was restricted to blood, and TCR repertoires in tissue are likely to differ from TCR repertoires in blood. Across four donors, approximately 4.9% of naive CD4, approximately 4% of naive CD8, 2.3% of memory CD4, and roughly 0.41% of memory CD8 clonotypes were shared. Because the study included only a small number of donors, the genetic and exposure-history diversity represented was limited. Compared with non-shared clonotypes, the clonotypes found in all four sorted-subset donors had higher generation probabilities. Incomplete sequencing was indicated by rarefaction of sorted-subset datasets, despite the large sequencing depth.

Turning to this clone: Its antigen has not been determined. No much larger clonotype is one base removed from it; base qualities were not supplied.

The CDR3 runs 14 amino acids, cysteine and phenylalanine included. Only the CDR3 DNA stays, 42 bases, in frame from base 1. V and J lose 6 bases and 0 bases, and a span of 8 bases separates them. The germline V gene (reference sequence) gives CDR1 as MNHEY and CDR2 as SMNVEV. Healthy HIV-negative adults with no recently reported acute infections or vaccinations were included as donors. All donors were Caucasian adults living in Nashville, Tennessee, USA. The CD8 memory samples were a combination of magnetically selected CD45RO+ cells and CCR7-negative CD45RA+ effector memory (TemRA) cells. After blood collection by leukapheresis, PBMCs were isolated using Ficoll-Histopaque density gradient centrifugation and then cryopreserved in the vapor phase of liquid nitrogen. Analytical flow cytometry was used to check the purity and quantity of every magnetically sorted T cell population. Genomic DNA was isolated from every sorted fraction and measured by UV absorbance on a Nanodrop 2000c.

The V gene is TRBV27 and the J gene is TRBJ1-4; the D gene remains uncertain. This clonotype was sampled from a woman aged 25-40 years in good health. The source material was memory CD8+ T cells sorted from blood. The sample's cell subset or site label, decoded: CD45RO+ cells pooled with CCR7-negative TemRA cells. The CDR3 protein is CASSVSPTNEKLFF. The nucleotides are TGTGCCAGCAGCGTCAGCCCAACTAATGAAAAACTGTTTTTT.